These 2 T cell receptor beta chains came from one sample sequenced in a study of blood T cell repertoires in COVID-19. Produced via immunoSEQ multiplex PCR; TCRdb's table is partial and in-frame only. The top ten hold 3% to 4% of the sample, which has some 35,000 clones, roughly 80% seen once. The sequencing sample was made of peripheral blood. These receptors all come from a man aged 50 or older with acute or convalescent COVID-19.

The table lists this clone with a few counts. This sequence joins TRBV6-5 and TRBJ1-5; D perhaps matches TRBD1 (5 bases). The CDR3 runs 12 residues. Trimming cost V 5 bases and J 5 bases, with 7 bases left between them. Germline V lookup: CDR1 MNHEY, CDR2 SVGAGI. CDR3 DNA: TGTGCCAGCAGTCCGGGGGATCAGCCCCAGCATTTT. Translating gives CASSPGDQPQHF.

The V call is TRBV19, the J call TRBJ1-1, with D tentatively TRBD1 (6 bases). The length of the CDR3 is 13 residues. CDR1 LNHDA and CDR2 SQIVND come from the germline V gene (reference sequence). V dropped 4 bases and J dropped 3 bases, with 9 bases sitting between them. Here the CDR3 reads CASSRTEYTEAFF. Here the CDR3 DNA reads TGTGCCAGTAGTAGGACAGAATACACTGAAGCTTTCTTT.